Sequencing of this T cell receptor beta chain was carried out in a study of T-cell reconstitution after alpha-beta-depleted transplantation in children. Per germline, CDR1 DFQATT and CDR2 SNEGSKA (reference sequence). This CDR3 is 12 amino acids long. V dropped 5 bases and J dropped 5 bases, with 10 bases sitting between them. The library targeted TCRbeta and was prepared with unique molecular identifiers. A single record per CDR3 protein comes from TCRdb applying MiXCR to the PCR reads. The data show just under 250,000 distinct CDR3 sequences, more than 20% seen once. General study points: About two months after transplant, alpha-beta T cells reportedly came from several hundred expanded graft clones.

This clonotype was found a few times. Its target is unknown. This clonotype was sampled from a girl aged 2-9 years with Fanconi anemia, due to receive a stem cell transplant. The J gene is TRBJ2-1, the V gene TRBV20-1; D tentatively reads TRBD1 or TRBD2 (5 bases each). This specimen consisted of PBMCs, obtained before TCRalphabeta/CD19-depleted stem cell transplant. Here the CDR3 DNA reads TGCAGTGCTGGGACGCAAAACAATGAGCAGTTCTTC. It is translated as CSAGTQNNEQFF.